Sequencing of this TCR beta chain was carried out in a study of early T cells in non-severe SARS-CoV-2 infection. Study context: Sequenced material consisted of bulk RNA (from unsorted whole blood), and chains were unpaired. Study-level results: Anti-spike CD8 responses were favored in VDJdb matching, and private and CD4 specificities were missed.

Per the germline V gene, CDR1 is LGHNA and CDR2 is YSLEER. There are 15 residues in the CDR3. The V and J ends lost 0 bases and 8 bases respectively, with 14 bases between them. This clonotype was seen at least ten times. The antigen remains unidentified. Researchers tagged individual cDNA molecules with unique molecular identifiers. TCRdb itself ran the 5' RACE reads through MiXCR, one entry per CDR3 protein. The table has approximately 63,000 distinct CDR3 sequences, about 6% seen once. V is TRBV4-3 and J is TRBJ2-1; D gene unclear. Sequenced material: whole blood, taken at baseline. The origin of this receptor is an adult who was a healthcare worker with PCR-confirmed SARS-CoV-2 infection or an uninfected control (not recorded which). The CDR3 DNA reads TGCGCCAGCAGCCAAGATGTGGACCTAGACTATGAGCAGTTCTTC. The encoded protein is CASSQDVDLDYEQFF.